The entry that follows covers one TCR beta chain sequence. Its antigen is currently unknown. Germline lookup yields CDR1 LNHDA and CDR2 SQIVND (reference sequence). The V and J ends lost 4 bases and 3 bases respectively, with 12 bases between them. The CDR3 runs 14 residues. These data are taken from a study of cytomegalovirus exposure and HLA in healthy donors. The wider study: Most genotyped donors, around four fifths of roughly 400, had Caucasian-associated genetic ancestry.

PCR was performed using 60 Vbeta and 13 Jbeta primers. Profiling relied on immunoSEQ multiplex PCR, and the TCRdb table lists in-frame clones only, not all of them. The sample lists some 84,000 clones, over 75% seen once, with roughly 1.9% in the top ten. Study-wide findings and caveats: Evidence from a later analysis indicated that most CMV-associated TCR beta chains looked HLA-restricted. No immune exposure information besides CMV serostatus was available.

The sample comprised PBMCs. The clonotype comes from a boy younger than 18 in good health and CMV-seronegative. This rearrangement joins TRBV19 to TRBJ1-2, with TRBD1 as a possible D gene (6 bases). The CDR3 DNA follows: TGTGCCAGTAGTAGACAGGCTACCGACTATGGCTACACCTTC. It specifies CASSRQATDYGYTF.